The following is a T cell receptor (beta chain) sequence with its context. The antigen remains unidentified. CDR1 and CDR2 (germline): DFQATT, SNEGSKA (reference sequence). This CDR3 is built from 13 residues. This sample stems from a study of CXCR3-negative and CXCR3-positive naive CD8 T cells. Study overall: Libraries each contributed about 1.5 +/- 0.3 million TRB reads, for around 140 million in total. Study-wide results and limits: For CXCR3-positive naive cells, TRB CDR3s were more hydrophobic than those of CXCR3-negative naive cells. The study found that naive CXCR3-negative and CXCR3-positive cells shared TRBV-TRBJ usage, while memory cells differed.

5' RACE that incorporated UMI labels was used to prepare the TRB cDNA libraries. TCRdb reprocessed the 5' RACE reads and stores each CDR3 protein as one record, lacking DNA. The sample holds fewer than 65,000 distinct CDR3 sequences. The gene calls are TRBV20-1 and TRBJ2-7. The sequenced sample was naive CXCR3+ CD8+ T cells from blood. Documented subset: CD45RO-CCR7+CD27+CD95- naive CD8+ T cells expressing CXCR3 (TNR3+). The TCR sequence derives from a human donor in good health. Some clones in this sample may be carry-over from other donors' samples. CDR3 loop: CSARDRSDYEQYF.